This is a list of T cell receptor beta chains from one sample in a study of synovial regulatory T cells in juvenile arthritis. The data were produced by immunoSEQ multiplex PCR, yet TCRdb's version contains in-frame clones alone and is incomplete. This listing includes about 9,900 clones. The sequenced sample was Treg cells from blood. The origin of the receptors is a donor younger than 30 with juvenile idiopathic arthritis. Each CDR3 is given with its conserved first and last residue. Only some rows state a clone size, as once, few, many or a class for expanded clones.

CDR3aa: CSVKVTYEQYF
v_gene: TRBV29-1
j_gene: TRBJ2-7
abundance: .

CDR3aa: CASSDPRQEQYF
v_gene: TRBV25-1
j_gene: TRBJ2-7
abundance: .

CDR3aa: CASSLGEANEKLFF
v_gene: TRBV7-2
j_gene: TRBJ1-4
abundance: medium-sized

CDR3aa: CASSPQGREGSYGYTF
v_gene: TRBV25-1
j_gene: TRBJ1-2
abundance: medium-sized

CDR3aa: CASSYTGPYSNQPQHF
v_gene: TRBV6-5
j_gene: TRBJ1-5
abundance: .

CDR3aa: CASSWGTGTGYGYTF
v_gene: TRBV5-1
j_gene: TRBJ1-2
abundance: .

CDR3aa: CSVVIGSGNTIYF
v_gene: TRBV29-1
j_gene: TRBJ1-3
abundance: .

CDR3aa: CASSPSRGGAGNSPLHF
v_gene: TRBV11-2
j_gene: TRBJ1-6
abundance: .

CDR3aa: CSVARDYEQYF
v_gene: TRBV29-1
j_gene: TRBJ2-7
abundance: .

CDR3aa: CASSPRTGLLSANEKLFF
v_gene: TRBV5-5
j_gene: TRBJ1-4
abundance: .

CDR3aa: CAITPAAGGGGYTDTQYF
v_gene: TRBV10-3
j_gene: TRBJ2-3
abundance: .

CDR3aa: CASTSDSSGANVLTF
v_gene: TRBV7-3
j_gene: TRBJ2-6
abundance: .

CDR3aa: CAISGDGGNYGYTF
v_gene: TRBV10-3
j_gene: TRBJ1-2
abundance: .

CDR3aa: CASSQDQGLPKNIQYF
v_gene: TRBV4-1
j_gene: TRBJ2-4
abundance: .

CDR3aa: CASSRDRNSGANVLTF
v_gene: TRBV4-2
j_gene: TRBJ2-6
abundance: .

CDR3aa: CSALAQETQYF
v_gene: TRBV20-1
j_gene: TRBJ2-5
abundance: .

CDR3aa: CASSPASYEQYF
v_gene: TRBV2
j_gene: TRBJ2-7
abundance: .

CDR3aa: CASSLGQGRDQPQHF
v_gene: TRBV18
j_gene: TRBJ1-5
abundance: .

CDR3aa: CASSSPGVTSYEQYF
v_gene: TRBV6-5
j_gene: TRBJ2-7
abundance: .

CDR3aa: CASSNLRKQETQYF
v_gene: TRBV2
j_gene: TRBJ2-5
abundance: .

CDR3aa: CASHTVGGGYNEQFF
v_gene: TRBV2
j_gene: TRBJ2-1
abundance: .

CDR3aa: CASSFVQGGTEAFF
v_gene: TRBV7-6
j_gene: TRBJ1-1
abundance: .

CDR3aa: CASRRQGATTNTEAFF
v_gene: TRBV13
j_gene: TRBJ1-1
abundance: .

CDR3aa: CASSLGLWAGANVLTF
v_gene: TRBV13
j_gene: TRBJ2-6
abundance: .

CDR3aa: CASSRDSGANVLTF
v_gene: TRBV4-2
j_gene: TRBJ2-6
abundance: .